Each of the 30 T cell receptor beta chains below was sequenced from the same sample in a study of patients and donors after allogeneic stem cell transplantation. TCRdb reprocessed the RT-PCR reads with MiXCR, giving one entry per CDR3 protein. Of about 100,000 distinct CDR3 sequences in the sample, around 36% are singletons; the top ten hold around 25%. The sequenced material came from blood, either unsorted or a sorted T cell fraction (not recorded which). These receptors were obtained from a human donor who was either an allogeneic HSCT recipient or a stem cell or donor lymphocyte infusion donor (not recorded which). It is not recorded whose cells these are; they may come from a transplant donor.

The gene calls are TRBV14 and TRBJ1-2, with 7 bases identical to TRBD1. Trimming took 3 bases from V and 8 from J; bases not matched to a gene: 6. CDR3 size: 13 residues. Germline V CDR1 and CDR2: SGHDN, FVKESK. CDR3 sequence: CASSHRGGVGYTF. The CDR3 DNA reads as TGTGCCAGCAGCCATAGAGGGGGCGTCGGCTACACCTTC.

This clonotype was counted between two and nine times. The rearrangement joins TRBV27 to TRBJ1-6; D is ambiguous. The CDR3 covers 14 residues. CDR1 MNHEY and CDR2 SMNVEV come from the germline V gene (reference sequence). Trimming left V 3 bases short and J 6 bases short, with 9 bases between. Here the CDR3 DNA reads TGTGCCAGCAGTTTGAACAGCATTAATTCACCCCTCCACTTT. Protein: CASSLNSINSPLHF.

The rearrangement links TRBV20-1 to TRBJ2-7; 14 nucleotides match TRBD2. This CDR3 region has 13 residues. Germline V gives CDR1 DFQATT, CDR2 SNEGSKA (reference sequence). Losses at the gene ends were 6 bases for V and 3 bases for J; bases not matched to a gene: 1. In DNA form, the CDR3 reads TGCAGTGCAGGACTAGCGGGGGGCTACGAGCAGTACTTC. Translated: CSAGLAGGYEQYF.

The V call is TRBV15, the J call TRBJ2-7, with a weak D call TRBD1 (6 bases). Trimming took 0 bases from V and 2 from J, leaving 8 bases between them. Germline V lookup: CDR1 LNHNV, CDR2 YYDKDF (reference sequence). The CDR3 totals 14 residues. CDR3: CATSRDHRAYEQYF. CDR3 nucleotide sequence: TGTGCCACCAGCAGAGACCACAGGGCCTACGAGCAGTACTTC.

CDR3 sequence (DNA): TGCACCTGGGAGCGGGGAAACACAGATACGCAGTATTTT. The encoded protein is CTWERGNTDTQYF. V is TRBV20-1 and J is TRBJ2-3; 7 bases are a match to TRBD2. Germline CDR1 DFQATT, CDR2 SNEGSKA (reference sequence). The CDR3 spans 13 residues.

V gene TRBV4-3 combines with J gene TRBJ2-7, with 11 bases that match TRBD2. Germline-derived CDR1 and CDR2 are LGHNA and YSLEER. The CDR3 totals 18 residues. V trimming: 0 bases; J trimming: 4 bases; junction bases outside the gene matches: 11. CDR3 amino acids: CASSQEAGLAGSGYEQYF. DNA for the CDR3: TGCGCCAGCAGCCAAGAAGCTGGACTAGCGGGCTCGGGGTACGAGCAGTACTTC.

This clonotype was detected a few times. The chain combines TRBV27 with TRBJ1-2; maybe TRBD1 (5 bases). CDR3 length equals 15 residues. Per germline, CDR1 MNHEY and CDR2 SMNVEV (reference sequence). V gave up 5 bases and J gave up 0 bases, with 13 bases separating them. CDR3 residues: CASSTRQPANYGYTF. DNA of the CDR3: TGTGCCAGCAGTACCCGACAGCCAGCTAACTATGGCTACACCTTC.

This clonotype was detected once. The chain is built from TRBV28 and TRBJ2-5; D remains ambiguous. With 2 bases removed from V and 5 bases from J, the gap between germline ends came to 12 bases. Germline V lookup: CDR1 MDHEN, CDR2 SYDVKM. This CDR3 has 14 residues. CDR3 DNA sequence: TGTGCCAGCAGTTTAGGTTCTCCTTTGGAGACCCAGTACTTC. Its translation: CASSLGSPLETQYF.

This clonotype has only a few counts. J is TRBJ1-5 and V is TRBV20-1; tentative D call: TRBD1 (5 bases). V lost 5 bases and J lost 3, with 11 bases in between. The CDR3 has 13 residues. Germline CDR1 DFQATT, CDR2 SNEGSKA (reference sequence). CDR3: CSARGASNQPQHF. The CDR3 coding sequence is TGCAGTGCTCGCGGGGCCTCCAATCAGCCCCAGCATTTT.

This rearrangement joins TRBV12-3 or TRBV12-4 to TRBJ1-4, with D perhaps TRBD1 (5 bases). V gave up 7 bases and J gave up 3 bases, with 15 bases separating them. The CDR3 has 15 amino acids. CDR3 region: CASINNQGANEKLFF. In nucleotides, the CDR3 is TGTGCCAGCATAAACAACCAAGGGGCTAATGAAAAACTGTTTTTT.

This chain connects TRBV4-1 to TRBJ2-7; TRBD1 aligns across 7 bases. The CDR3 has 17 residues. The V gene end was trimmed by 3 bases and the J gene end by 0 bases; junction bases not matched to a gene: 11. Germline-derived CDR1 and CDR2 are MGHRA and YSYEKL. As DNA, the CDR3 is TGCGCCAGCAGCCAGAGGACAGGCGAAATTCTCTCCTACGAGCAGTACTTC. Protein: CASSQRTGEILSYEQYF.

The chain has TRBV20-1 and TRBJ1-5, with D possibly matching TRBD1 (5 bases). CDR1 is DFQATT and CDR2 is SNEGSKA in the germline V gene (reference sequence). The CDR3 length is 13 residues. Trimming shortened V by 1 base and J by 3 bases, and 7 bases separated the two germline ends. The CDR3 DNA reads TGCAGTGCTAGAGGACAGTTCAATCAGCCCCAGCATTTT. Translated: CSARGQFNQPQHF.

This clonotype has just one count. This chain links TRBV7-2 with TRBJ2-3, with D maybe TRBD1 (6 bases). Germline values: CDR1 SGHTA, CDR2 FQGNSA. This CDR3 spans 15 amino acids. Deletions cut 5 bases from V and 2 bases from J, with 14 bases between. The CDR3 coding sequence is TGTGCCAGCAGCCGGCCAAAGGGGGACACAGATACGCAGTATTTT. It codes for CASSRPKGDTDTQYF.

This clonotype has more than one count but fewer than ten. This chain joins TRBV6-2 or TRBV6-3 and TRBJ2-4; 12 bases match TRBD1. J lost 0 bases, V lost 2 bases, and 5 bases had no gene match. CDR3 length: 18 residues. The V gene's germline CDR1 is MNHEY and CDR2 SVGEGT. The CDR3 DNA sequence: TGTGCCAGCAGTTACAGCGGGACAGGGGGCCTAGCCAAAAACATTCAGTACTTC. It specifies CASSYSGTGGLAKNIQYF.

J is TRBJ1-6 and V is TRBV6-5, with 10 bases fitting TRBD1. The CDR3 loop spans 17 amino acids. V trimming: 1 base; J trimming: 7 bases; junction bases outside the gene matches: 7. Germline V CDR1 and CDR2: MNHEY, SVGAGI. In DNA, the CDR3 is TGTGCCAGCAGTTACTTCGTGGGACAGGGGAGAAATTCACCCCTCCACTTT. Its translation is CASSYFVGQGRNSPLHF.

The V gene is TRBV7-2, the J gene TRBJ1-2, with D possibly TRBD1 on 5 matching bases. Germline assignment: CDR1 SGHTA and CDR2 FQGNSA. The V gene lost 1 base and the J gene lost 3 bases, with 6 bases spanning the gap. The CDR3 loop spans 13 amino acids. The CDR3 sequence is CASSLGQYYGYTF. CDR3 coding DNA: TGTGCCAGCAGCTTAGGACAGTACTATGGCTACACCTTC. Combining the CDR3 with reference TRBV7-2 and TRBJ1-2 gives the whole variable domain GAGVSQSPSNKVTEKGKDVELRCDPISGHTALYWYRQSLGQGLEFLIYFQGNSAPDKSGLPSDRFSAERTGGSVSTLTIQRTQQEDSAVYLCASSLGQYYGYTFGSGTRLTVV.

The chain combines TRBV12-3 or TRBV12-4 with TRBJ1-1; D unresolved. Trimming removed 7 bases at V and 3 bases at J, with 12 bases between. The CDR3 totals 13 residues. The DNA of the CDR3 is TGTGCCAGCACACACCGGCATTACACTGAAGCTTTCTTT. It translates to CASTHRHYTEAFF.

This clonotype was observed a handful of times. This chain links TRBV3-1 with TRBJ2-7; 7 bases agree with TRBD2. V shed 6 bases and J 1 base; nucleotides not matched to a gene: 6. The CDR3 is made up of 14 amino acids. Germline CDR1 LGHDT, CDR2 YNNKEL (reference sequence). CDR3 residues: CASRNLAASYEQYF. DNA for the CDR3: TGTGCCAGCAGGAATCTAGCGGCTTCCTACGAGCAGTACTTC.

The chain links TRBV20-1 to TRBJ2-1; TRBD2 might be the D (6 bases). Germline V gene lookup returns CDR1 DFQATT and CDR2 SNEGSKA (reference sequence). The CDR3 covers 13 residues. Trimming left V 3 bases short and J 6 bases short, with 12 bases between. The CDR3 nucleotides read TGCAGTGCTAGGGTAGCGGCGGTCAATGAGCAGTTCTTC. This translates into CSARVAAVNEQFF.

This clonotype was observed a handful of times. V usage is TRBV9 and J usage is TRBJ1-2, with D hard to call. The germline gives CDR1 SGDLS, CDR2 YYNGEE. With 4 bases removed from V and 4 bases from J, the gap between germline ends came to 8 bases. This CDR3 is built from 12 residues. CDR3 nucleotides: TGTGCCAGCAGCACCCGACCCTATGGCTACACCTTC. This sequence encodes CASSTRPYGYTF.

This clonotype appeared many times. The chain uses TRBV7-2 and TRBJ1-6; TRBD1 might be the D (6 bases). The length of the CDR3 is 13 residues. Germline assignment: CDR1 SGHTA and CDR2 FQGNSA. V lost 3 bases and J lost 9, with 9 bases in between. This CDR3 reads CASSFPRGSPLHF. The DNA of the CDR3 is TGTGCCAGCAGCTTCCCCAGGGGTTCACCCCTCCACTTT.

The chain is built from TRBV20-1 and TRBJ1-4; D perhaps matches TRBD1 (5 bases). From germline, CDR1 is DFQATT and CDR2 SNEGSKA (reference sequence). This CDR3 region has 14 residues. Trimming cost V 5 bases and J 7 bases, with 17 bases left between them. CDR3 sequence (DNA): TGCAGTGCTCAGCGGGGCAGAAACCTTGAAAAACTGTTTTTT. As protein: CSAQRGRNLEKLFF.

The chain employs TRBV28 and TRBJ1-2; D is unresolved. Germline V lookup: CDR1 MDHEN, CDR2 SYDVKM. This CDR3 has 12 amino acids. Between the trimmed V and J ends, which lost 4 bases and 3 bases, there was a span of 6 bases. For the CDR3, the DNA is TGTGCCAGCAGTTCAAGACACTATGGCTACACCTTC. As protein: CASSSRHYGYTF.

This chain joins TRBV6-5 and TRBJ1-2, with 7 nucleotides matching TRBD1. The CDR3 is 17 amino acids. The V segment lost 2 bases and the J segment 0 bases; nucleotides outside the gene matches: 9. Germline V gene sequence: CDR1 MNHEY, CDR2 SVGAGI. In nucleotides, the CDR3 is TGTGCCAGCAGTTACCACTCGGCGGACAGGACTAACTATGGCTACACCTTC. Translated, it gives CASSYHSADRTNYGYTF.

The rearrangement uses TRBV24-1 and TRBJ2-3, with 7 nucleotides matching TRBD2. The CDR3 extends over 16 amino acids. Germline lookup yields CDR1 KGHDR and CDR2 SFDVKD. The J segment lost 2 bases and the V segment lost 3 bases, leaving 7 bases of the junction unmatched. The CDR3 here is CATSDPGGSFTDTQYF. The CDR3 DNA reads as TGTGCCACCAGTGATCCCGGGGGGTCTTTCACAGATACGCAGTATTTT.

The chain joins TRBV13 to TRBJ2-7, with 8 bases identical to TRBD2. Germline V gene sequence: CDR1 PRHDT, CDR2 FYEKMQ (reference sequence). This CDR3 has 16 residues. The trim removed 2 bases at V and 7 bases at J, leaving 13 bases unmatched. The CDR3 nucleotides read TGTGCCAGCAGCTTAAGAGTAGGCGGGAGGCTTCGAGAGCAGTACTTC. It codes for CASSLRVGGRLREQYF.

This clonotype was observed a single time. J is TRBJ2-2 and V is TRBV6-6; 14 nucleotides line up with TRBD2. Germline V gene sequence: CDR1 MNHNY, CDR2 SVGAGI (reference sequence). Losses at the gene ends were 2 bases for V and 6 bases for J; bases not matched to a gene: 8. This CDR3 contains 18 residues. DNA for the CDR3: TGTGCCAGCAGTTACGAGGTGGGACTAGCGGGAGTTTCCGGGGAGCTGTTTTTT. Amino acid sequence: CASSYEVGLAGVSGELFF.

The CDR3 loop reads CSALTSGALNEQFF. CDR3 coding DNA: TGCAGTGCTTTAACTAGCGGGGCGCTCAATGAGCAGTTCTTC. This sequence joins TRBV20-1 and TRBJ2-1; 10 positions agree with TRBD2. The V and J ends lost 5 bases and 6 bases, in that order; junction bases with no gene match: 7. The CDR3 spans 14 residues. The germline V gene encodes CDR1 DFQATT and CDR2 SNEGSKA (reference sequence).

The rearrangement links TRBV7-2 to TRBJ1-1; 10 nucleotides line up with TRBD1. The germline V gene has CDR1 SGHTA and CDR2 FQGNSA. The CDR3 extends over 15 amino acids. Unmatched junction bases numbered 5, after V lost 4 bases and J lost 3 bases. The CDR3 loop reads CASSSPGQGYTEAFF. CDR3 nucleotides: TGTGCCAGCAGCTCCCCGGGACAGGGGTACACTGAAGCTTTCTTT.

The sample holds a few counts of this clonotype. The DNA of the CDR3 is TGCGCCAGCAGCCAAGGGAGGGCCATGAACACTGAAGCTTTCTTT. Amino acids: CASSQGRAMNTEAFF. This chain connects TRBV4-3 to TRBJ1-1; no firm D call. The CDR3 consists of 15 residues. Germline V gene data show CDR1 as LGHNA and CDR2 as YSLEER. V was trimmed by 1 base and J by 0 bases, leaving 9 bases between them.